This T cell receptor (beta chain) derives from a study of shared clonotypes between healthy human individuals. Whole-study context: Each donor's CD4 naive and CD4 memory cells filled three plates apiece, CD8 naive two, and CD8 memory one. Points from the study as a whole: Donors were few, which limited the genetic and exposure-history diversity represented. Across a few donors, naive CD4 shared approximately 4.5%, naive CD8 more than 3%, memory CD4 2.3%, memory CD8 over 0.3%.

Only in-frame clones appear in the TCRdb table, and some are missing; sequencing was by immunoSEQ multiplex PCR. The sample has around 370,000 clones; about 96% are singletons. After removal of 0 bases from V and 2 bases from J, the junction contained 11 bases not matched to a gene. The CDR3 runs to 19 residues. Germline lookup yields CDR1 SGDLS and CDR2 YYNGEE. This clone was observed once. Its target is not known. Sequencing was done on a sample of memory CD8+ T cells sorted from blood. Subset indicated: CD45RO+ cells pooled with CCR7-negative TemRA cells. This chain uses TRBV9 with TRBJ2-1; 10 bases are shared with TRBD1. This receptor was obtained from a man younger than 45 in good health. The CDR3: CASSVETGGVWGTYNEQFF. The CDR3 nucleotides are TGTGCCAGCAGCGTAGAGACAGGGGGCGTTTGGGGAACCTACAATGAGCAGTTCTTC.